The 19 T cell receptor beta chains below were found in one sample sequenced in a study of regulatory T cells in long-lasting Graves disease. Documented time point: newly diagnosed GD, antithyroid drugs for less than 3 months. Extracted PBMC RNA gave rise to the TCR library. Relying on iRepertoire HTBI primers and Arm-PCR of CDR3 regions, the team built TCR beta libraries. Each CDR3 protein is one row after TCRdb ran MiXCR on the multiplex PCR reads. This sample has a few hundred thousand distinct CDR3 sequences, with 16% found just once. The sample was also reused in another study, on T cells in Graves' hyperthyroidism and ophthalmopathy.

This specimen consisted of peripheral blood mononuclear cells (PBMCs), obtained at new diagnosis, from a patient treated with antithyroid drugs. Source of these receptors: a man in his forties with Graves disease.

This clonotype was counted ten times or more. This chain uses TRBV28 with TRBJ1-1; D may be TRBD1 (5 bases). Trimming took off 2 bases at V and 7 bases at J, with 11 bases between the two ends. The V gene's germline CDR1 is MDHEN and CDR2 SYDVKM. The CDR3 consists of 13 residues. The CDR3 DNA reads as TGTGCCAGCAGTTTAACGGGGGTCGGTGAAGCTTTCTTT. Translating it yields CASSLTGVGEAFF.

This clonotype was observed many times. The chain uses TRBV6-1 and TRBJ1-1, with D perhaps matching TRBD1 (5 bases). CDR3 length equals 11 residues. The V and J ends lost 0 bases and 11 bases respectively, with 7 bases between them. CDR1 and CDR2 from the germline V gene are MNHNS and SASEGT. CDR3 region: CASSEAGTAFF. As DNA, the CDR3 is TGTGCCAGCAGTGAAGCCGGGACGGCTTTCTTT.

This clonotype has a handful of counts. With a much larger clone just one base away, this may be a read error. In DNA, the CDR3 is TGCGCCAGCAGCTCGCAAACAGTTAACACTGAAGCTTTCTTT. This translates into CASSSQTVNTEAFF. The chain links TRBV5-1 to TRBJ1-1; D not resolved. CDR1 SGHRS and CDR2 YFSETQ come from the germline V gene. The CDR3 covers 14 residues. The V gene lost 3 bases and the J gene lost 2 bases, with 11 bases spanning the gap.

The chain couples TRBV7-3 to TRBJ1-4; D possibly corresponds to TRBD1 (6 bases). Germline CDR1 SGHTA, CDR2 FQGTGA. Between the trimmed V and J ends, which lost 2 bases and 3 bases, there was a span of 16 bases. The CDR3 spans 17 residues. This CDR3 is CASSLYPPGGPNEKLFF. The CDR3 nucleotides read TGTGCCAGCAGCTTATACCCCCCCGGGGGCCCTAATGAAAAACTGTTTTTT.

This clonotype was counted at least ten times. The chain links TRBV20-1 to TRBJ2-7; D could derive from TRBD1 or TRBD2 (5 bases each). Germline CDR1 DFQATT, CDR2 SNEGSKA (reference sequence). Trimming left V 6 bases short and J 3 bases short, with 15 bases between. The CDR3 is made up of 13 amino acids. The CDR3 DNA follows: TGCAGTGCCCCCGTGGGGGAACTCTACGAGCAGTACTTC. Its translation is CSAPVGELYEQYF.

Comments on this clonotype: A much larger clone is a single base away; this may be a read error. The CDR3 loop reads CASMRVAGGLETQFF. In DNA, the CDR3 is TGTGCCAGCATGAGAGTAGCGGGGGGCTTGGAGACCCAGTTCTTC. V is TRBV6-2 or TRBV6-3 and J is TRBJ2-1, with 10 bases identical to TRBD2. This CDR3 comprises 15 residues. V was pared by 7 bases and J by 13 bases, with 16 bases of the junction left unmatched. Per the germline V gene, CDR1 is MNHEY and CDR2 is SVGEGT.

In its sample, this clonotype was seen a few times. The gene calls are TRBV9 and TRBJ1-2, with TRBD1 matching over 10 bases. The ends lost 4 bases at V and 2 bases at J; junction bases unmatched: 2. This CDR3 is built from 14 residues. CDR1 SGDLS and CDR2 YYNGEE come from the germline V gene. CDR3 amino acids: CASSQGQGNYGYTF. The CDR3, as DNA: TGTGCCAGCAGCCAGGGACAGGGGAACTATGGCTACACCTTC.

This clonotype was seen many times. This rearrangement joins TRBV7-9 to TRBJ2-7, with TRBD1 matching 9 bases. The V segment lost 5 bases and the J segment 5 bases; nucleotides outside the gene matches: 16. Germline CDR1 and CDR2: SEHNR and FQNEAQ (reference sequence). The CDR3 extends over 17 amino acids. The CDR3 here is CASSPRPGRDRVHEQYF. The CDR3 bases are TGTGCCAGCAGCCCCCGACCCGGCCGGGACAGGGTACACGAGCAGTACTTC.

This clonotype showed up many times. This chain connects TRBV9 to TRBJ2-3; perhaps D is TRBD1 or TRBD2 (5 bases each). Germline CDR1 is SGDLS and CDR2 is YYNGEE. V was cut by 3 bases and J by 2 bases, with 13 bases left in between. The CDR3 runs to 15 residues. This chain's CDR3 is CASSAAGTNTDTQYF. CDR3 DNA sequence: TGTGCCAGCAGCGCTGCCGGGACGAACACAGATACGCAGTATTTT.

This clonotype was counted many times. The gene calls are TRBV7-9 and TRBJ2-3, with D possibly TRBD1 on 5 matching bases. The CDR3 is 14 residues long. The germline V gene has CDR1 SEHNR and CDR2 FQNEAQ (reference sequence). Between the trimmed V and J ends, which lost 3 bases and 2 bases, there was a span of 9 bases. In DNA form, the CDR3 reads TGTGCCAGCAGCTTGGGGCAGACCACAGATACGCAGTATTTT. Its protein is CASSLGQTTDTQYF.

This clonotype was counted at least ten times. This chain links TRBV7-2 with TRBJ2-3; D unresolved. The V end lost 4 bases, the J end lost 3 bases, and 17 bases lay between the germline ends. This CDR3 region has 16 residues. The germline gives CDR1 SGHTA, CDR2 FQGNSA. The CDR3 here is CASSWSPSPGTDTQYF. In DNA, the CDR3 is TGTGCCAGCAGCTGGTCCCCCTCTCCCGGGACAGATACGCAGTATTTT.

This clonotype was counted many times. The chain combines TRBV3-1 with TRBJ1-5; D remains unclear. V gave up 0 bases and J gave up 6 bases, with 12 bases separating them. Germline lookup yields CDR1 LGHDT and CDR2 YNNKEL (reference sequence). There are 15 residues in the CDR3. The CDR3 DNA reads as TGTGCCAGCAGCCAAGACAAGCTCTGGGGTCAGCCCCAGCATTTT. Amino acids: CASSQDKLWGQPQHF.

There are many counts of this clonotype. V gene TRBV7-9 combines with J gene TRBJ2-7; possible D gene TRBD2, 5 bases. CDR3 size: 14 residues. V dropped 6 bases and J dropped 0 bases, with 12 bases sitting between them. Germline V CDR1 and CDR2: SEHNR, FQNEAQ (reference sequence). The CDR3 DNA is TGTGCCAGCAGAAGGATCGGGGTCTCCTACGAGCAGTACTTC. The encoded protein is CASRRIGVSYEQYF.

This clonotype was seen ten or more times. The chain is built from TRBV28 and TRBJ2-7; TRBD1 aligns across 7 bases. This CDR3 contains 14 residues. Per germline, CDR1 MDHEN and CDR2 SYDVKM. J lost 2 bases, V lost 3 bases, and 4 bases had no gene match. CDR3 nucleotide sequence: TGTGCCAGCAGTTTTACAGGGGCCCCCTACGAGCAGTACTTC. Its translation is CASSFTGAPYEQYF.

This clonotype was recorded many times. CDR3 in DNA: TGCAGCGCTGGGCAGAGGGGAGAGACCCAGTACTTC. The encoded protein is CSAGQRGETQYF. The V gene is TRBV29-1, the J gene TRBJ2-5; either TRBD1 or TRBD2 may fit D (5 bases each). The CDR3 totals 12 residues. The germline gives CDR1 SQVTM, CDR2 ANQGSEA. V was trimmed by 7 bases and J by 4 bases, leaving 13 bases between them.

This clonotype was observed many times. CDR3 region: CASSTGYQPQHF. The CDR3 coding sequence is TGTGCCAGCAGTACAGGGTATCAGCCCCAGCATTTT. The chain has TRBV12-3 or TRBV12-4 and TRBJ1-5; a possible D gene is TRBD1 (6 bases). CDR3 length equals 12 residues. V shed 5 bases and J shed 5 bases, with 7 bases lying between them.

This clonotype was detected many times. The chain links TRBV6-2 or TRBV6-3 to TRBJ2-1, with TRBD2 as a possible D gene (6 bases). V gave up 2 bases and J gave up 0 bases, with 17 bases separating them. The length of the CDR3 is 18 residues. CDR1 is MNHEY and CDR2 is SVGEGT in the germline V gene. The CDR3 sequence: CASSYRAAGRSSYNEQFF. The CDR3 nucleotides read TGTGCCAGCAGTTACCGAGCGGCGGGGAGGAGCTCCTACAATGAGCAGTTCTTC.

This clonotype has only a few counts. This chain connects TRBV28 to TRBJ2-1; TRBD1 agrees at 10 bases. The CDR3 extends over 15 amino acids. Losses at the gene ends were 5 bases for V and 7 bases for J; bases not matched to a gene: 8. CDR1 and CDR2 (germline): MDHEN, SYDVKM. CDR3 DNA sequence: TGTGCCAGCAGTCCCAACCCGGGACAGGGGAATGAGCAGTTCTTC. Translating gives CASSPNPGQGNEQFF.

This clonotype was picked up a small number of times. J is TRBJ2-7 and V is TRBV29-1, with D perhaps given as TRBD1 or TRBD2 (6 bases each). V was shortened by 4 bases and J by 6 bases, with 10 bases between the two germline ends. This CDR3 has 11 amino acids. Germline CDR1 is SQVTM and CDR2 is ANQGSEA. CDR3: CSVGTAGEQYF. DNA of the CDR3: TGCAGCGTTGGGACAGCGGGCGAGCAGTACTTC.